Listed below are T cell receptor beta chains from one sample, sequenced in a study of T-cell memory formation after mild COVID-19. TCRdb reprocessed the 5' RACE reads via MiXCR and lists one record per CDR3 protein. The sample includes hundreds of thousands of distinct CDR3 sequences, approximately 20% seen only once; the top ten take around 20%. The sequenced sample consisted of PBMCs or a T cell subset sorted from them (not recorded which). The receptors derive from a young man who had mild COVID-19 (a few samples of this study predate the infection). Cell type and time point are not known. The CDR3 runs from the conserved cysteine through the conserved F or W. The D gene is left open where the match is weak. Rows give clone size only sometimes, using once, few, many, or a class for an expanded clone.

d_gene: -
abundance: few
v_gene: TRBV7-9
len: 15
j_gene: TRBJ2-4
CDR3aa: CASSLDGGWRNIQYF
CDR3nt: TGTGCCAGCAGCTTAGACGGGGGCTGGAGAAACATTCAGTACTTC

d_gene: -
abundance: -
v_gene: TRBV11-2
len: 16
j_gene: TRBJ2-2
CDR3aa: CASSRWGRGSTGELFF
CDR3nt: TGTGCCAGCAGCCGGTGGGGACGGGGAAGCACCGGGGAGCTGTTTTTT

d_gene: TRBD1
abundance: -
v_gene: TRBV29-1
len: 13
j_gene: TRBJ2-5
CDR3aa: CSARGGSQETQYF
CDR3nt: TGCAGCGCCCGAGGGGGCAGCCAAGAGACCCAGTACTTC

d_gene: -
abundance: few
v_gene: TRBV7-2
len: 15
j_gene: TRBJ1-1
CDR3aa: CASSLVAPRGAEAFF
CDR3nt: TGTGCCAGCAGCTTAGTGGCACCTCGGGGGGCTGAAGCTTTCTTT

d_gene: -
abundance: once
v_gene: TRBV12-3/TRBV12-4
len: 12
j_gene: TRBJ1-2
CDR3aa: CASGQRINGYTF
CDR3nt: TGTGCCAGCGGACAGAGGATCAATGGCTACACCTTC

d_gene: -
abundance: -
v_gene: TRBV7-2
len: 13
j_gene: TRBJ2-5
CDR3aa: CASSFSRAETQYF
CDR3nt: TGTGCCAGCAGCTTTTCCCGGGCGGAGACCCAGTACTTC

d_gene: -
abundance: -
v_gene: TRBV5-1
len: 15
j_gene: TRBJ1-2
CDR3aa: CASSPSRGLGYGYTF
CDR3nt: TGCGCCAGCAGCCCAAGCAGGGGCTTAGGGTATGGCTACACCTTC

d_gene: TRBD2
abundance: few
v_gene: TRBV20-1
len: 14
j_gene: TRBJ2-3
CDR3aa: CSANGLAGTDTQYF
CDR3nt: TGCAGTGCTAATGGACTAGCGGGCACAGATACGCAGTATTTT

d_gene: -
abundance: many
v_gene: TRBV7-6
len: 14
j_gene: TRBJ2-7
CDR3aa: CASSRQTGTYEQYF
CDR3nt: TGTGCCAGCAGCAGACAGACCGGGACCTACGAGCAGTACTTC

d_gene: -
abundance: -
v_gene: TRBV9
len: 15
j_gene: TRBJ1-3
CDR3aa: CASSVGFSWGGTIYF
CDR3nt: TGTGCCAGCAGCGTAGGCTTCAGTTGGGGGGGCACCATATATTTT

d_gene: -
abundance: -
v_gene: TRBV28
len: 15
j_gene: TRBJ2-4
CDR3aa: CASSFNRLAKNIQYF
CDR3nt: TGTGCCAGCAGTTTTAACCGTCTAGCCAAAAACATTCAGTACTTC

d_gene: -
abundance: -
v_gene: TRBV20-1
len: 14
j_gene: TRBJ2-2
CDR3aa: CSASRFPNTGELFF
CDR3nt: TGCAGTGCTAGTAGGTTCCCGAACACCGGGGAGCTGTTTTTT

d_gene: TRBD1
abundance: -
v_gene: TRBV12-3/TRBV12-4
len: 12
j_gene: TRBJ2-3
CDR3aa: CASSLDRVTQYF
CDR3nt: TGTGCCAGCAGTTTGGACAGGGTTACGCAGTATTTT

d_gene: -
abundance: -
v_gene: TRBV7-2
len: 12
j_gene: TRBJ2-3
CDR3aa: CASSGRPDTQYF
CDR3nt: TGTGCCAGCTCCGGCCGGCCAGATACGCAGTATTTT

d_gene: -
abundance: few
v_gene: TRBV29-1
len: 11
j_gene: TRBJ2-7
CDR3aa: CSVESNYEQYF
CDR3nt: TGCAGCGTTGAATCCAACTACGAGCAGTACTTC

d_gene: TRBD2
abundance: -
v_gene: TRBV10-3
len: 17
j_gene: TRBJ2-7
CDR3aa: CAISESGSGGGADEQYF
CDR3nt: TGTGCCATCAGTGAGTCAGGATCTGGCGGGGGGGCCGACGAGCAGTACTTC

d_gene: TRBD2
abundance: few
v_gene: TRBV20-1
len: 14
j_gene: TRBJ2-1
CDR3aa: CSARDTSGVYEQFF
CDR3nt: TGCAGTGCTAGAGATACTAGCGGGGTCTATGAGCAGTTCTTC

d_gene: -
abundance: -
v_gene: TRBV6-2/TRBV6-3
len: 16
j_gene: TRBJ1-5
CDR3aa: CASSYGTSGRNQPQHF
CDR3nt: TGTGCCAGCAGTTACGGGACCTCAGGTCGCAATCAGCCCCAGCATTTT

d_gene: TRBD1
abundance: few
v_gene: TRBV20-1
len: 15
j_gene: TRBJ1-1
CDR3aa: CSARHRTGLVAEAFF
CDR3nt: TGCAGTGCTAGACATCGGACAGGGTTGGTTGCTGAAGCTTTCTTT

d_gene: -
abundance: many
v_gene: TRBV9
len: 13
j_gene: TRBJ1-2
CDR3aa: CASSVGVGNGYTF
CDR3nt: TGTGCCAGCAGCGTAGGTGTAGGGAACGGCTACACCTTC

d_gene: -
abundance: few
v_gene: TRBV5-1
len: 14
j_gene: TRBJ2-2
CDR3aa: CASGGRTYTGELFF
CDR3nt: TGCGCCAGCGGGGGACGGACTTACACCGGGGAGCTGTTTTTT

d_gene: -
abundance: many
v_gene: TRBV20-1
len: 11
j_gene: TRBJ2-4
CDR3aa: CSARVGGIQYF
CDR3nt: TGCAGTGCTAGAGTAGGGGGCATTCAGTACTTC

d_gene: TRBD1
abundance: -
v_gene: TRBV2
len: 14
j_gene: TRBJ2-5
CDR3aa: CASSVTGGYETQYF
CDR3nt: TGTGCCAGCAGTGTCACAGGGGGCTATGAGACCCAGTACTTC

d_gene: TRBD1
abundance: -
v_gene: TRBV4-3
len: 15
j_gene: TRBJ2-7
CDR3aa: CASSPRTGISYEQYF
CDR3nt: TGCGCCAGCAGCCCCCGGACAGGGATCTCGTACGAGCAGTACTTC

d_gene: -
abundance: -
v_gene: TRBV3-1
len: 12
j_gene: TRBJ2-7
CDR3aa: CASSPGRGFRYF
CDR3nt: TGTGCCAGCAGCCCAGGCAGGGGTTTCAGGTACTTC

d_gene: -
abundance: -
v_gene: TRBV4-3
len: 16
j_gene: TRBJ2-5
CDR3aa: CASSSEYRGNQETQYF
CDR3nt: TGCGCCAGCAGCTCCGAGTATCGGGGTAACCAAGAGACCCAGTACTTC

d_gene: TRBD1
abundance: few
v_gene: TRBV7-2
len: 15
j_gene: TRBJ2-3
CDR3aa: CASSRQGAVADTQYF
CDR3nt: TGTGCCAGCAGCCGCCAGGGGGCTGTAGCAGATACGCAGTATTTT

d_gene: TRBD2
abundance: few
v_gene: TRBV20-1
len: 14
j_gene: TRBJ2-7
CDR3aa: CSAPESWGGYEQYF
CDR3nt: TGCAGTGCACCTGAGAGTTGGGGGGGGTACGAGCAGTACTTC

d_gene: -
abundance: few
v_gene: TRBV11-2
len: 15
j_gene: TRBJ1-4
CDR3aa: CASSAERGSSGKLFF
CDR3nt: TGTGCCAGCAGCGCGGAACGGGGATCGTCAGGAAAACTGTTTTTT

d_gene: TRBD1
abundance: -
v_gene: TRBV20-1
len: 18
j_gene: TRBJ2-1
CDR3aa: CSASPGTGGPPYGNEQFF
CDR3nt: TGCAGTGCTAGTCCCGGGACAGGGGGCCCGCCGTACGGCAATGAGCAGTTCTTC

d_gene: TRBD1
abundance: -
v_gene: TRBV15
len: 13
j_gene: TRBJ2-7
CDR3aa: CATGTGYSHEQYF
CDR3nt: TGTGCCACCGGGACAGGCTATTCGCATGAGCAGTACTTC

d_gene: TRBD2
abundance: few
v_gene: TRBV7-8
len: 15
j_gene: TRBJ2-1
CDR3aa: CASSLETSEYNEQFF
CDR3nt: TGTGCCAGCAGCTTAGAAACTAGCGAGTACAATGAGCAGTTCTTC

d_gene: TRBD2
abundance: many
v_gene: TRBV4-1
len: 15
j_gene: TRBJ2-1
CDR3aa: CASSPFGGADNEQFF
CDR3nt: TGCGCCAGCAGCCCATTCGGGGGGGCCGACAATGAGCAGTTCTTC

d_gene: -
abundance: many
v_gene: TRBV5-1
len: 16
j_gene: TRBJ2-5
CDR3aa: CASSLGPPGIRETQYF
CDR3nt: TGCGCCAGCAGCTTGGGACCCCCAGGGATCCGAGAGACCCAGTACTTC

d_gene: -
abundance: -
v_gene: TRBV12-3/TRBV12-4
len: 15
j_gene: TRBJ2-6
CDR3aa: CASRPRGAGANVLTF
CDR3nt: TGTGCCAGCAGACCCAGGGGGGCCGGGGCCAACGTCCTGACTTTC

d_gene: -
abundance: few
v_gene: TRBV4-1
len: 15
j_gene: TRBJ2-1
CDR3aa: CASSRKRTLGDEQFF
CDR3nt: TGCGCCAGCAGCCGGAAGCGGACCTTGGGGGATGAGCAGTTCTTC

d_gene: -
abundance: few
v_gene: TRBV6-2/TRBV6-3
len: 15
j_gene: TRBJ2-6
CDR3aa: CASNRQVSGANVLTF
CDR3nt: TGTGCCAGCAACCGACAGGTCTCTGGGGCCAACGTCCTGACTTTC

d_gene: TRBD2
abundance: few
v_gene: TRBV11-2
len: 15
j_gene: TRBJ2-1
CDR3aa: CASSPGTSGGNEQFF
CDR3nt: TGTGCCAGCAGCCCCGGGACTAGCGGGGGGAATGAGCAGTTCTTC

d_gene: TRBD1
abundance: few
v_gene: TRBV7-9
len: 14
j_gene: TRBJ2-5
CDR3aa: CASSSTGAQETQYF
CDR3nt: TGTGCCAGCAGCTCGACAGGGGCCCAAGAGACCCAGTACTTC

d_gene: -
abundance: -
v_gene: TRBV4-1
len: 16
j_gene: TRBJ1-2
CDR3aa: CASSQKGGVDDYGYTF
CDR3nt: TGCGCCAGCAGCCAGAAGGGGGGCGTGGACGACTATGGCTACACCTTC

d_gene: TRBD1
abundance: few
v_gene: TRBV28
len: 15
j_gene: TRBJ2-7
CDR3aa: CASSPGQGDTYEQYF
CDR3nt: TGTGCCAGCAGCCCCGGACAGGGGGACACCTACGAGCAGTACTTC

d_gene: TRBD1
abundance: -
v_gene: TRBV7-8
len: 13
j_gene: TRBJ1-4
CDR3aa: CASSRTGYEKLFF
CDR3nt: TGTGCCAGCAGCCGGACAGGGTACGAAAAACTGTTTTTT

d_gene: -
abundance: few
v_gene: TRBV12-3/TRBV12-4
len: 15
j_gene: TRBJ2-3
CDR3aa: CASSWTTITGDTQYF
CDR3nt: TGTGCCAGCAGCTGGACTACGATCACCGGAGATACGCAGTATTTT

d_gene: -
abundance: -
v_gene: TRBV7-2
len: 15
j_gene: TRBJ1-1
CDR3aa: CASSFKGAGGTEAFF
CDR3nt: TGTGCCAGCAGCTTCAAAGGGGCCGGGGGCACTGAAGCTTTCTTT

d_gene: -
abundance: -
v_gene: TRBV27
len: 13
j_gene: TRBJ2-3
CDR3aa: CASSFEGSDTQYF
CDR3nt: TGTGCCAGCAGTTTTGAGGGATCGGATACGCAGTATTTT

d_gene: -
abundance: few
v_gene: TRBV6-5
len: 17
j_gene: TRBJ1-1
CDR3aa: CASSYNALDGKNTEAFF
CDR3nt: TGTGCCAGCAGTTACAATGCCCTGGACGGAAAAAACACTGAAGCTTTCTTT

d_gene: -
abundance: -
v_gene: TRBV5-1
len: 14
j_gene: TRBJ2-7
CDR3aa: CASSPSKAAYEQYF
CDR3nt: TGCGCCAGCAGCCCGAGTAAGGCCGCCTACGAGCAGTACTTC

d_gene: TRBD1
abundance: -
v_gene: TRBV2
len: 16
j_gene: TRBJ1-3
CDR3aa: CASSADRGISGNTIYF
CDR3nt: TGTGCCAGCAGCGCGGACAGGGGGATCTCTGGAAACACCATATATTTT

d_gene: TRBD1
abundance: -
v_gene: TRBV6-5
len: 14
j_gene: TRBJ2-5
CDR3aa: CASRRDRGGETQYF
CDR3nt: TGTGCCAGCAGAAGGGACAGGGGTGGGGAGACCCAGTACTTC

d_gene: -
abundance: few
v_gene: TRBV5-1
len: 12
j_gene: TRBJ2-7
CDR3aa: CASSLNEAEQYF
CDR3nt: TGCGCCAGCAGCTTGAACGAGGCGGAGCAGTACTTC

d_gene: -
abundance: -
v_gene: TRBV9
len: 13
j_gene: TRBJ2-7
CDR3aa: CASSGTDTYEQYF
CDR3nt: TGTGCCAGCTCAGGGACCGATACCTACGAGCAGTACTTC

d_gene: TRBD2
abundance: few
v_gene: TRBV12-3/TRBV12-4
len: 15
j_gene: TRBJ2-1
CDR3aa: CASRLLAGSYNEQFF
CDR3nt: TGTGCCAGCAGGCTACTAGCGGGGTCCTACAATGAGCAGTTCTTC

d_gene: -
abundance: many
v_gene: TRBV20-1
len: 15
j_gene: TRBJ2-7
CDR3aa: CSASMRAGTLDEQYF
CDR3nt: TGCAGTGCTAGCATGCGCGCAGGGACCCTCGACGAGCAGTACTTC

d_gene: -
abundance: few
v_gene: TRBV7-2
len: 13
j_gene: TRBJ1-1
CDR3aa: CASSLAGATEAFF
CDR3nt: TGTGCCAGCAGCTTAGCAGGGGCGACTGAAGCTTTCTTT

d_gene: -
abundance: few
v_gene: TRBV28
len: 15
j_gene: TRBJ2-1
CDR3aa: CASSPPDYPPHEQFF
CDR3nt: TGTGCCAGCAGTCCCCCGGACTATCCGCCCCATGAGCAGTTCTTC

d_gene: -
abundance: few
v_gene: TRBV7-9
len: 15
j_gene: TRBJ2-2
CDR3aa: CASIPDGANTGELFF
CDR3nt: TGTGCCAGCATCCCGGACGGAGCGAACACCGGGGAGCTGTTTTTT

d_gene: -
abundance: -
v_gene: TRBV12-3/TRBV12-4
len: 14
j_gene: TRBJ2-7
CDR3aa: CASSLRRLLYEQYF
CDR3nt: TGTGCCAGCAGTTTACGCCGCCTGTTGTACGAGCAGTACTTC